This T cell receptor (beta chain) comes out of a study of regulatory T cells in long-lasting Graves disease. The time point denotes: newly diagnosed GD, antithyroid drugs for less than 3 months. Following extraction of RNA from PBMCs, that RNA was used to make the TCR library. The authors built TCR beta libraries using iRepertoire HTBI primers and Arm-PCR of CDR3 regions. TCRdb ran MiXCR on the multiplex PCR reads and lists one entry per CDR3 protein. The table lists 620,000 or so distinct CDR3 sequences, under 20% of them singletons. This CDR3 has 11 amino acids. CDR1 and CDR2 from the germline V gene are SQVTM and ANQGSEA. The ends were cut back, 3 bases at V and 4 bases at J, with 6 bases in the middle. The data also belong to a second study, concerning T cells in Graves' hyperthyroidism and ophthalmopathy. According to that study: Patients were aged 18 to 65, had disease duration under 2 months, and had newly diagnosed hyperthyroidism. A first-round RT-PCR of the TCR CDR3 used the HTBI primer set. Blood also carried most thyroid clonotypes expanded above 0.001.

The clonotype was recovered from a woman aged 25 to 39 with Graves disease. The sample in question was peripheral blood mononuclear cells (PBMCs), obtained at new diagnosis, from a patient treated with antithyroid drugs. This chain joins TRBV29-1 and TRBJ1-2; perhaps TRBD1 as D (5 bases). The chain's CDR3 is CSVDGGYGYTF. The CDR3 DNA reads as TGCAGCGTTGACGGGGGCTATGGCTACACCTTC.